The 21 T cell receptor beta chains in this list originate from one sample, sequenced in a study of cytomegalovirus exposure and HLA in healthy donors. This PCR relied on a set of 60 Vbeta primers and 13 Jbeta primers. The data were produced by immunoSEQ multiplex PCR, yet TCRdb's version contains in-frame clones alone and is incomplete. The repertoire includes 95,000 to 150,000 clones, roughly 78% of them detected once, and 7.5% to 9.5% sits in the top ten. Sequenced: PBMCs. These receptors were collected from a young man in good health and CMV-seropositive.

CDR3 residues: CASMEAGGNEKLFF. The DNA of the CDR3 is TGTGCCAGTATGGAGGCAGGGGGGAATGAAAAACTGTTTTTT. V gene TRBV19 combines with J gene TRBJ1-4, with 7 positions matching TRBD1. Germline assignment: CDR1 LNHDA and CDR2 SQIVND (reference sequence). The J segment lost 5 bases and the V segment lost 7 bases, leaving 7 bases of the junction unmatched. The CDR3 has 14 residues.

The sample holds one count of this clone. The chain joins TRBV19 to TRBJ1-2; 7 bases match TRBD1. The CDR3 sequence is 17 residues long. V dropped 2 bases and J dropped 1; count of bases not matched to a gene: 10. The germline V gene encodes CDR1 LNHDA and CDR2 SQIVND (reference sequence). The CDR3 coding sequence is TGTGCCAGTAGTATACGGAGAGGGACAGACAGTAACTATGGCTACACCTTC. Its protein is CASSIRRGTDSNYGYTF. Variable domain in full (rest from reference TRBV19 and TRBJ1-2): DGGITQSPKYLFRKEGQNVTLSCEQNLNHDAMYWYRQDPGQGLRLIYYSQIVNDFQKGDIAEGYSVSREKKESFPLTVTSAQKNPTAFYLCASSIRRGTDSNYGYTFGSGTRLTVV.

The CDR3 region is CASSLTGNPGADTQYF. The CDR3, as DNA: TGTGCCAGCAGCTTAACAGGGAACCCCGGGGCAGATACGCAGTATTTT. The chain is built from TRBV5-6 and TRBJ2-3, with a possible D match to TRBD1 (6 bases). This CDR3 has 16 residues. V lost 2 bases to trimming and J lost 4 bases, with 17 bases between them. CDR1 SGHDT and CDR2 YYEEEE come from the germline V gene. The complete variable domain, with remaining parts taken from reference TRBV5-6 and TRBJ2-3, reads DAGVTQSPTHLIKTRGQQVTLRCSPKSGHDTVSWYQQALGQGPQFIFQYYEEEERQRGNFPDRFSGHQFPNYSSELNVNALLLGDSALYLCASSLTGNPGADTQYFGPGTRLTVL.

The chain combines TRBV10-3 with TRBJ2-1, with D possibly being TRBD2 (7 bases). The CDR3 consists of 18 residues. V gave up 0 bases and J gave up 5 bases, with 20 bases separating them. Germline-derived CDR1 and CDR2 are ENHRY and SYGVKD. The CDR3 bases are TGTGCCATCAGTGAGTCATCGGTTCGGGGGGCCCTAAACAATGAGCAGTTCTTC. Its translation: CAISESSVRGALNNEQFF.

The chain recombines TRBV27 with TRBJ2-7; the match to TRBD1 covers 8 bases. CDR1 MNHEY and CDR2 SMNVEV come from the germline V gene (reference sequence). V gave up 4 bases and J gave up 5 bases; unmatched junction bases: 4. This CDR3 has 13 amino acids. The CDR3 loop is CASSSGGPDEQYF. CDR3 DNA: TGTGCCAGCAGTTCAGGGGGCCCCGACGAGCAGTACTTC.

The rearrangement joins TRBV5-4 to TRBJ2-5; 10 bases align to TRBD2. The J call may not be correct, given that the DNA end is closer to TRBJ2-7. CDR3 length equals 13 residues. The germline V gene has CDR1 SGHNT and CDR2 YYREEE (reference sequence). DNA of the CDR3: TGTGCCAGCAGCCTAGCGGGGGAATACGAGCAGTACTTC. It codes for CASSLAGEYEQYF.

The chain uses TRBV14 and TRBJ1-4; tentative D call: TRBD1 (6 bases). Germline CDR1 SGHDN, CDR2 FVKESK. V lost 4 bases and J lost 2, with 14 bases in between. The CDR3 loop spans 16 amino acids. CDR3 in amino acids: CASSLGQGFTNEKLFF. In nucleotides, the CDR3 is TGTGCCAGCAGCCTGGGCCAGGGGTTCACTAATGAAAAACTGTTTTTT.

In regard to this clone: One end of the junction varies from germline; a read error may be responsible. The chain employs TRBV30 and TRBJ2-7; 8 nucleotides agree with TRBD1. Germline V lookup: CDR1 GTSNPN, CDR2 SVGIG (reference sequence). The CDR3 is 15 residues long. The DNA of the CDR3 is TGTGCCTGGAGTACAGGGGGATTACTGGGCTACGGGCAGTACTTC. Translated: CAWSTGGLLGYGQYF.

V is TRBV7-2 and J is TRBJ1-6; 7 nucleotides agree with TRBD1. The length of the CDR3 is 16 residues. The J segment lost 4 bases and the V segment lost 2 bases, leaving 5 bases of the junction unmatched. Germline values: CDR1 SGHTA, CDR2 FQGNSA. The CDR3 reads CASSLSTGRYNSPLHF. Written as DNA, the CDR3 is TGTGCCAGCAGCTTATCGACAGGGAGGTATAATTCACCCCTCCACTTT.

Only one count was recorded for this clone. The chain combines TRBV25-1 with TRBJ2-2, with TRBD1 matching 9 bases. Germline V gene sequence: CDR1 MGHDK, CDR2 SYGVNS. J gave up 2 bases and V 6 bases, and 7 bases lay outside the gene matches. There are 16 residues in the CDR3. The chain's CDR3 is CASSPQGQGNTGELFF. The CDR3 bases are TGTGCCAGCAGCCCGCAGGGACAGGGAAACACCGGGGAGCTGTTTTTT.

The rearrangement links TRBV18 to TRBJ2-2; a possible D gene is TRBD1 (5 bases). The CDR3 loop spans 16 amino acids. V was shortened by 1 base and J by 0 bases, with 9 bases between the two germline ends. The germline V gene encodes CDR1 KGHSH and CDR2 LQKENI. The DNA of the CDR3 is TGTGCCAGCTCACCACATCCAGGGCCGAACACCGGGGAGCTGTTTTTT. This translates into CASSPHPGPNTGELFF.

The chain carries TRBV9 and TRBJ1-1; 7 bases are a match to TRBD1. The CDR3 sequence is 15 residues long. Losses at the gene ends were 3 bases for V and 5 bases for J; bases not matched to a gene: 10. Per germline, CDR1 SGDLS and CDR2 YYNGEE. The CDR3 DNA reads TGTGCCAGCAGCGGACAGGGTCTGAGTGGGACTGAAGCTTTCTTT. Its protein product is CASSGQGLSGTEAFF. The full variable domain, in which reference TRBV9 and TRBJ1-1 provide the parts outside the CDR3, is DSGVTQTPKHLITATGQRVTLRCSPRSGDLSVYWYQQSLDQGLQFLIQYYNGEERAKGNILERFSAQQFPDLHSELNLSSLELGDSALYFCASSGQGLSGTEAFFGQGTRLTVV.

The chain recombines TRBV7-2 with TRBJ2-5; 8 bases are shared with TRBD2. The CDR3 has 14 amino acids. CDR1 is SGHTA, CDR2 FQGNSA, per germline. Trimming at V came to 5 bases and at J to 4 bases, leaving 6 bases not matched to a gene. CDR3 DNA: TGTGCCAGCAGCCCGACTAGCGCGTCAGAGACCCAGTACTTC. Its protein product is CASSPTSASETQYF. Variable domain in full (rest from reference TRBV7-2 and TRBJ2-5): GAGVSQSPSNKVTEKGKDVELRCDPISGHTALYWYRQSLGQGLEFLIYFQGNSAPDKSGLPSDRFSAERTGGSVSTLTIQRTQQEDSAVYLCASSPTSASETQYFGPGTRLLVL.

In this sample, this clone turned up a few times. CDR3 protein: CAISESGGLVMNTEAFF. The CDR3 DNA sequence: TGTGCCATCAGTGAGTCTGGGGGACTAGTCATGAACACTGAAGCTTTCTTT. The gene calls are TRBV10-3 and TRBJ1-1, with D possibly being TRBD1 (5 bases). V lost 0 bases and J lost 0, with 14 bases in between. The CDR3 has 17 amino acids. The germline gives CDR1 ENHRY, CDR2 SYGVKD.

The chain has TRBV5-1 and TRBJ1-1, with TRBD1 matching over 8 bases. CDR1 and CDR2 (germline): SGHRS, YFSETQ. The junction had 5 bases not matched to a gene; V was cut back by 4 bases and J by 6 bases. CDR3 length equals 13 residues. DNA of the CDR3: TGCGCCAGCAGCGTACAGGGGGACGCTGAAGCTTTCTTT. It specifies CASSVQGDAEAFF.

The V and J genes are TRBV9 and TRBJ2-7; D remains ambiguous. V lost 3 bases to trimming and J lost 0 bases, with 4 bases between them. Germline values: CDR1 SGDLS, CDR2 YYNGEE. CDR3 length: 12 amino acids. CDR3 loop: CASSGSSYEQYF. In DNA, the CDR3 is TGTGCCAGCAGCGGGAGCTCCTACGAGCAGTACTTC.

The chain uses TRBV4-1 and TRBJ1-1, with D uncertain. This CDR3 spans 17 amino acids. Germline CDR1 reads MGHRA; CDR2 reads YSYEKL. The V and J ends lost 2 bases and 0 bases respectively, with 16 bases between them. Written as DNA, the CDR3 is TGCGCCAGCAGCCAATTGTTCAGGCAAAAGCTGAACACTGAAGCTTTCTTT. Protein sequence: CASSQLFRQKLNTEAFF.

The chain carries TRBV30 and TRBJ2-7, with D perhaps matching TRBD1 (5 bases). This CDR3 has 11 residues. Trimming shortened V by 2 bases and J by 4 bases, and 6 bases separated the two germline ends. Germline V gene data show CDR1 as GTSNPN and CDR2 as SVGIG (reference sequence). CDR3 in amino acids: CAWSQGYEQYF. The CDR3 DNA sequence: TGTGCCTGGAGTCAGGGATACGAGCAGTACTTC.

The chain carries TRBV6-5 and TRBJ1-1; 9 bases map to TRBD1. The length of the CDR3 is 14 residues. V was clipped by 6 bases and J by 6 bases; unmatched bases: 8. Germline CDR1 reads MNHEY; CDR2 reads SVGAGI. The CDR3 sequence: CASREQGARAEAFF. The CDR3, as DNA: TGTGCCAGCAGAGAACAGGGGGCACGGGCTGAAGCTTTCTTT.

This clone was found once. This chain uses TRBV19 with TRBJ1-2; no reliable D call. Germline values: CDR1 LNHDA, CDR2 SQIVND (reference sequence). The CDR3 is made up of 16 amino acids. The V and J ends lost 5 bases and 0 bases respectively, with 16 bases between them. CDR3 nucleotide sequence: TGTGCCAGTAGTGCATGGGCTGAATTAGCTAACTATGGCTACACCTTC. This sequence encodes CASSAWAELANYGYTF.

The CDR3 region has the DNA TGTGCCAGCAGCTTGGAGCCGTCAGGCACTGAAGCTTTCTTT. Translation: CASSLEPSGTEAFF. The chain recombines TRBV5-8 with TRBJ1-1; D is unclear. This CDR3 contains 14 residues. CDR1 is SGHTS and CDR2 is YDEGEE in the germline V gene. V lost 0 bases and J lost 4, with 10 bases in between.